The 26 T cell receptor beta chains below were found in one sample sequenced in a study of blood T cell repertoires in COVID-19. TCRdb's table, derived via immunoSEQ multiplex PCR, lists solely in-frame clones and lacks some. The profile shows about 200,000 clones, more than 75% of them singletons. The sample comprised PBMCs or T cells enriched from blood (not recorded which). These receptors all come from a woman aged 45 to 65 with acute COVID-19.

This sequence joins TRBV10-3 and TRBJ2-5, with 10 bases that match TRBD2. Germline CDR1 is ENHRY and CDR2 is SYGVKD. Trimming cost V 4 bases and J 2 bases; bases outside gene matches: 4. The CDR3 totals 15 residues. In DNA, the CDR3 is TGTGCCATCAGTGGGGGAGCGGGGGGGCAAGAGACCCAGTACTTC. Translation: CAISGGAGGQETQYF.

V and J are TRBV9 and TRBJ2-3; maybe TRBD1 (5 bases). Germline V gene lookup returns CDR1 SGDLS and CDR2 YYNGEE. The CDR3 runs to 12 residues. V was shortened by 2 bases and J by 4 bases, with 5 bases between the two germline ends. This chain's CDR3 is CASSVRADTQYF. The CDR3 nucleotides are TGTGCCAGCAGCGTCAGGGCAGATACGCAGTATTTT.

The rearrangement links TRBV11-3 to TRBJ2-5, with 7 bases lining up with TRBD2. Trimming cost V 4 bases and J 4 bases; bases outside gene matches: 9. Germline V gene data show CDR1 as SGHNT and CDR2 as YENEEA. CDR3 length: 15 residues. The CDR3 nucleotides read TGTGCCAGCAGCTCGGGGAGGGTCAGAGGAGAGACCCAGTACTTC. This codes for CASSSGRVRGETQYF.

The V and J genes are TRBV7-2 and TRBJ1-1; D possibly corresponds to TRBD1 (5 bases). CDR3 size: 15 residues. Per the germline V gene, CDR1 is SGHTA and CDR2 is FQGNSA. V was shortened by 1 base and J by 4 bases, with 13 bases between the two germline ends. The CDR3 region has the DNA TGTGCCAGCAGCTTAGTAGCCCAGGGTCCCACTGAAGCTTTCTTT. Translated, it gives CASSLVAQGPTEAFF. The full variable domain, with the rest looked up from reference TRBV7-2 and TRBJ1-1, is GAGVSQSPSNKVTEKGKDVELRCDPISGHTALYWYRQSLGQGLEFLIYFQGNSAPDKSGLPSDRFSAERTGGSVSTLTIQRTQQEDSAVYLCASSLVAQGPTEAFFGQGTRLTVV.

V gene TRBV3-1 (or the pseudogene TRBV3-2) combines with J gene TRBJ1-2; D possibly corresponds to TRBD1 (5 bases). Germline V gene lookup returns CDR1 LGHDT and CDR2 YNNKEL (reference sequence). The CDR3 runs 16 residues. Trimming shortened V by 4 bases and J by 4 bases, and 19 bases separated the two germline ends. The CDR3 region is CASSPARGEISYGYTF. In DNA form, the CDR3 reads TGTGCCAGCAGCCCCGCACGGGGGGAAATTAGCTATGGCTACACCTTC.

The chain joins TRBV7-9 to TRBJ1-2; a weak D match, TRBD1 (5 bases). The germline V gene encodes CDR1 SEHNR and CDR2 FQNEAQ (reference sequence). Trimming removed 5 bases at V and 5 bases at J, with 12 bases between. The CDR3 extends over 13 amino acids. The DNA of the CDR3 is TGTGCCAGCAGCCTACAGGAAAATTATGGCTACACCTTC. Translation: CASSLQENYGYTF.

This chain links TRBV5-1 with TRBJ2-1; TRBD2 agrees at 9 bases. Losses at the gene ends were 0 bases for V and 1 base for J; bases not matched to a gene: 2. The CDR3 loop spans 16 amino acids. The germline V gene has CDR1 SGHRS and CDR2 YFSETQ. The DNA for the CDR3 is TGCGCCAGCAGCTTGGCCAGCGGGGGGTCCTACAATGAGCAGTTCTTC. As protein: CASSLASGGSYNEQFF. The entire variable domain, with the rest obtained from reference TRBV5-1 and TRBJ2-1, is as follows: KAGVTQTPRYLIKTRGQQVTLSCSPISGHRSVSWYQQTPGQGLQFLFEYFSETQRNKGNFPGRFSGRQFSNSRSEMNVSTLELGDSALYLCASSLASGGSYNEQFFGPGTRLTVL.

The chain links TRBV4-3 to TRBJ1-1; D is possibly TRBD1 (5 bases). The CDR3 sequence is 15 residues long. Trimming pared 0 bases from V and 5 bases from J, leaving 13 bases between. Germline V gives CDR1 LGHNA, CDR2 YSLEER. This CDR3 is CASSQESQGLTEAFF. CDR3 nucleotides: TGCGCCAGCAGCCAAGAGTCCCAGGGCTTAACTGAAGCTTTCTTT.

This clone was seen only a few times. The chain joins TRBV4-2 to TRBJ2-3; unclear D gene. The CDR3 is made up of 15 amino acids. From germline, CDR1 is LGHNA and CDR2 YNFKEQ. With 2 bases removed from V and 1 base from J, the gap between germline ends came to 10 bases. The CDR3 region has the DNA TGTGCCAGCAGCCAAAGGCTAGTCGGCACAGATACGCAGTATTTT. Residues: CASSQRLVGTDTQYF.

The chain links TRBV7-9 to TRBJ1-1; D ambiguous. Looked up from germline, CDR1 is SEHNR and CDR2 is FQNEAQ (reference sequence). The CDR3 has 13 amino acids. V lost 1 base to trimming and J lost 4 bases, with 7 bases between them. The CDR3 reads CASSLGAGTEAFF. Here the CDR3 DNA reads TGTGCCAGCAGCTTAGGAGCAGGCACTGAAGCTTTCTTT.

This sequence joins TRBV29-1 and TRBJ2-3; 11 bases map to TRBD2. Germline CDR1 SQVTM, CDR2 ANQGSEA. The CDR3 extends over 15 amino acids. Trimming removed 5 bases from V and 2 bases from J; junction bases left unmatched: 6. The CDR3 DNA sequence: TGCAGCGTTTTAGCGGGGGGGGCCGTCACAGATACGCAGTATTTT. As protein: CSVLAGGAVTDTQYF.

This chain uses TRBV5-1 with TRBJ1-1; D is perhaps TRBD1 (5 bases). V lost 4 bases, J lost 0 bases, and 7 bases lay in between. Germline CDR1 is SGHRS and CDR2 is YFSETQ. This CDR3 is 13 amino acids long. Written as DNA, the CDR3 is TGCGCCAGCAGCCGGGGGATGAACACTGAAGCTTTCTTT. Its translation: CASSRGMNTEAFF. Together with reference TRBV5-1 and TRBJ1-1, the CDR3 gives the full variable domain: KAGVTQTPRYLIKTRGQQVTLSCSPISGHRSVSWYQQTPGQGLQFLFEYFSETQRNKGNFPGRFSGRQFSNSRSEMNVSTLELGDSALYLCASSRGMNTEAFFGQGTRLTVV.

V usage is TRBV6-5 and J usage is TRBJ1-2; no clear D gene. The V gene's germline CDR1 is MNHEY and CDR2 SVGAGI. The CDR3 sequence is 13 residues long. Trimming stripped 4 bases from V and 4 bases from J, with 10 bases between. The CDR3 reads CASSLEQSYGYTF. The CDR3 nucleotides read TGTGCCAGCAGTTTGGAACAGTCCTATGGCTACACCTTC.

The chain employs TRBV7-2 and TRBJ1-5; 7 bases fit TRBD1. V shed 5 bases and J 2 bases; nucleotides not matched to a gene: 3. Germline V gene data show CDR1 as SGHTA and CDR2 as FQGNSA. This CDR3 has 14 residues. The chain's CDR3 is CASSPGQGNQPQHF. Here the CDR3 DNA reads TGTGCCAGCAGCCCCGGACAGGGCAATCAGCCCCAGCATTTT.

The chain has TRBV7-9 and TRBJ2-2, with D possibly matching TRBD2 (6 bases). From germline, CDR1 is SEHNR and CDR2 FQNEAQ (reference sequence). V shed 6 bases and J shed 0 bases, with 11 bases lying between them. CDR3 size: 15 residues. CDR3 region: CASRLARTNTGELFF. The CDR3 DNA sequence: TGTGCCAGCAGGCTAGCGAGGACGAACACCGGGGAGCTGTTTTTT.

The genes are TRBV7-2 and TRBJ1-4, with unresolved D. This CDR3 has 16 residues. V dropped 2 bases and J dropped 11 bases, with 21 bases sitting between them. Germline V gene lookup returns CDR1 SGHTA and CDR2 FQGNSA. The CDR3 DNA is TGTGCCAGCAGCTTAAACTCCCAACTAGGGAAGGTGAAACTGTTTTTT. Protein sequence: CASSLNSQLGKVKLFF. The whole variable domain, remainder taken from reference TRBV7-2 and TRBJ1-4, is GAGVSQSPSNKVTEKGKDVELRCDPISGHTALYWYRQSLGQGLEFLIYFQGNSAPDKSGLPSDRFSAERTGGSVSTLTIQRTQQEDSAVYLCASSLNSQLGKVKLFFGSGTQLSVL.

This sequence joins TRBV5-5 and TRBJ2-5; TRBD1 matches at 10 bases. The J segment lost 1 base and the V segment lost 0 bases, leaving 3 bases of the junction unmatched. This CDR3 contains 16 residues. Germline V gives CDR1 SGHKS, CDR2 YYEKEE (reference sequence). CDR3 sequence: CASSLGQGALQETQYF. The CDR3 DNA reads TGTGCCAGCAGCTTGGGACAGGGGGCTCTCCAAGAGACCCAGTACTTC.

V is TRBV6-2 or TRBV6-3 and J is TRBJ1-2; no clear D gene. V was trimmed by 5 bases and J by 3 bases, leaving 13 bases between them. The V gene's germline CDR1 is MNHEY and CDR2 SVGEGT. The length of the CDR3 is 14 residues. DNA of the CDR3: TGTGCCAGCAGTCCATACGGGGAGTACTATGGCTACACCTTC. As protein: CASSPYGEYYGYTF.

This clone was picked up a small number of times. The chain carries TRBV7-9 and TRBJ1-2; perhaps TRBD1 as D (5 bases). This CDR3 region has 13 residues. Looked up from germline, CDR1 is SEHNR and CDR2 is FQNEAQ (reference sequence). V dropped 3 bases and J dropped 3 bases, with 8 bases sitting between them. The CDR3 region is CASSLQGDYGYTF. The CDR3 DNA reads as TGTGCCAGCAGCTTGCAGGGCGACTATGGCTACACCTTC. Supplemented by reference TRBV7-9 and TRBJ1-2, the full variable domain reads DTGVSQNPRHKITKRGQNVTFRCDPISEHNRLYWYRQTLGQGPEFLTYFQNEAQLEKSRLLSDRFSAERPKGSFSTLEIQRTEQGDSAMYLCASSLQGDYGYTFGSGTRLTVV.

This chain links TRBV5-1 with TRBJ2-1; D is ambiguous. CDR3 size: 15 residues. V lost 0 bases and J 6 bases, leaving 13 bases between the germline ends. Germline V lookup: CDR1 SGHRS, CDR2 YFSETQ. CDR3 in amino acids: CASSLGEVSLNEQFF. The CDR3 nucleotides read TGCGCCAGCAGCTTGGGTGAAGTTAGCCTCAATGAGCAGTTCTTC.

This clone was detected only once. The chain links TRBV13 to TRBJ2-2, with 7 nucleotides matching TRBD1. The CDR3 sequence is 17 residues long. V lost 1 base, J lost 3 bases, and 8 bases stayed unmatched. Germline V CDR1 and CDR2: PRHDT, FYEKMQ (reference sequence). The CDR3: CASSLALQGPDTGELFF. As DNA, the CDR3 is TGTGCCAGCAGCTTAGCATTACAGGGGCCTGACACCGGGGAGCTGTTTTTT.

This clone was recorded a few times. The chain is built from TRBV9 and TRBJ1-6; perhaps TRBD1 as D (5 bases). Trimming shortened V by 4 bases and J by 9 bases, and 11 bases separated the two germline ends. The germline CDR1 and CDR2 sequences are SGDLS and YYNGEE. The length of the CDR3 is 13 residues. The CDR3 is CASSQGGGSPLHF. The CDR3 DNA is TGTGCCAGCAGCCAGGGAGGCGGTTCACCCCTCCACTTT.

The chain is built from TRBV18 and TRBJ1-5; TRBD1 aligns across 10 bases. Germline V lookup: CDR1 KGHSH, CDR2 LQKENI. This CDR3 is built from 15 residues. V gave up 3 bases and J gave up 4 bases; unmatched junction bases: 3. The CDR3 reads CASSPGQGINQPQHF. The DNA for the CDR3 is TGTGCCAGCTCACCGGGACAGGGGATTAATCAGCCCCAGCATTTT.

CDR3 DNA sequence: TGTGCCAGCTGTAGCTCGCTCACAGATACGCAGTATTTT. As protein: CASCSSLTDTQYF. J is TRBJ2-3 and V is TRBV18; D uncertain. The CDR3 loop spans 13 amino acids. Trimming removed 7 bases from V and 2 bases from J, with 10 bases in between. Germline loops: CDR1 KGHSH, CDR2 LQKENI.

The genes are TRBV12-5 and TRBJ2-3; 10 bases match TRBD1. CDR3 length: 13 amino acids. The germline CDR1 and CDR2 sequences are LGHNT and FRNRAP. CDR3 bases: TGTCCGACAGGGGGCCAAATCACAGATACGCAGTATTTT. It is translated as CPTGGQITDTQYF.

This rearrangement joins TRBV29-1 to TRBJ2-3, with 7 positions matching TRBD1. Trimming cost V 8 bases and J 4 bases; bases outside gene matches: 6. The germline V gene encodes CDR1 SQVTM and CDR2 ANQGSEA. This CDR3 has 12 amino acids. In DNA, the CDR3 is TGCAGCTATACTGACAGGGCAGATACGCAGTATTTT. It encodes CSYTDRADTQYF.